This T cell receptor beta chain comes out of a study of molecular identifiers for immune sequencing clone quantification. Germline trimming cut 8 bases from V and 2 bases from J; bases unmatched to any gene: 3. Per the germline V gene, CDR1 is SEHNR and CDR2 is FQNEAQ (reference sequence). The CDR3 runs 12 residues. This clonotype was counted at least ten times. Its antigen remains unknown. Researchers sorted naive CD8 T cells as cells that were CD8+CD4-CCR7+CD45RA+. The bulk TCR libraries were made with methods described before and with listed TCR primers. TCRdb reprocessed the PCR reads with MiXCR, giving one entry per CDR3 protein. The table includes 300,000 to 350,000 distinct CDR3 sequences, 20% to 25% detected once. Study outcomes and limitations: Clonotypes topping 20 RNA copies carried over 97% of effector molecules but under 1% of naive ones.

The J gene is TRBJ2-7, the V gene TRBV7-9; 7 positions agree with TRBD1. Specimen: naive CD8+ T cells from blood, with Jurkat cell RNA spiked in. Subset described: FACS-sorted CD8+CD4-CCR7+CD45RA+ naive T cells. This sequence was found in a human donor in good health. Some libraries in this study had Jurkat cell RNA spiked in. CDR3 sequence (DNA): TGTGCCAGCCGGGACAGCACCTACGAGCAGTACTTC. It is translated as CASRDSTYEQYF.